These 15 T cell receptor beta chains were all obtained from the same sample, sequenced in a study of blood T cell repertoires in COVID-19. Clones were read by immunoSEQ multiplex PCR, and TCRdb kept only the in-frame ones, dropping some. Of tens of thousands of clones listed, about nine tenths are singletons. Sequencing was carried out using peripheral blood. Receptors originate from a woman aged 45-65 years in a cohort sampled during active COVID-19.

The chain uses TRBV7-2 and TRBJ2-7, with 11 nucleotides matching TRBD1. Trimming removed 3 bases from V and 3 bases from J; junction bases left unmatched: 4. The CDR3 loop spans 15 amino acids. Germline CDR1 SGHTA, CDR2 FQGNSA. The chain's CDR3 is CASSLTGQGGYEQYF. The CDR3, as DNA: TGTGCCAGCAGCTTGACGGGACAGGGGGGCTACGAGCAGTACTTC.

The chain joins TRBV19 to TRBJ2-1, with D possibly TRBD2 on 5 matching bases. From germline, CDR1 is LNHDA and CDR2 SQIVND (reference sequence). The CDR3 spans 18 residues. The ends were cut back, 3 bases at V and 8 bases at J, with 26 bases in the middle. The CDR3 DNA sequence: TGTGCCAGTAGTATTAGGCGTTTCCAGGCCCTGGCGGGCGATGAGCAGTTCTTC. It yields the protein CASSIRRFQALAGDEQFF.

This chain links TRBV6-5 with TRBJ2-1, with 9 bases fitting TRBD1. Germline lookup yields CDR1 MNHEY and CDR2 SVGAGI. Germline trimming cut 5 bases from V and 6 bases from J; bases unmatched to any gene: 8. The CDR3 is 15 amino acids. Here the CDR3 reads CASSTPGQGFNEQFF. In DNA, the CDR3 is TGTGCCAGCAGTACTCCCGGACAGGGGTTCAATGAGCAGTTCTTC.

This chain connects TRBV18 to TRBJ2-1; TRBD2 matches 9 bases. The CDR3 runs to 16 residues. Germline loops: CDR1 KGHSH, CDR2 LQKENI. Trimming at V came to 3 bases and at J to 2 bases, leaving 5 bases not matched to a gene. The CDR3 nucleotides read TGTGCCAGCTCACCGTTTAGCGGGAGTACCTACAATGAGCAGTTCTTC. It encodes CASSPFSGSTYNEQFF.

The chain employs TRBV15 and TRBJ2-5, with D possibly TRBD1 on 6 matching bases. There are 14 residues in the CDR3. CDR1 and CDR2 (germline): LNHNV, YYDKDF (reference sequence). Trimming left V 6 bases short and J 2 bases short, with 13 bases between. CDR3 nucleotide sequence: TGTGCCACCAGAGGAACAGGGCATCAAGAGACCCAGTACTTC. Amino acid sequence: CATRGTGHQETQYF.

The chain links TRBV30 to TRBJ1-1, with a weak D call TRBD1 (6 bases). This CDR3 has 12 amino acids. Germline-derived CDR1 and CDR2 are GTSNPN and SVGIG (reference sequence). The V gene lost 7 bases and the J gene lost 10 bases, with 19 bases spanning the gap. The CDR3 sequence is CAYSGGGRGAFF. The CDR3 coding sequence is TGTGCCTACTCTGGGGGGGGGCGAGGAGCTTTCTTT. Using reference TRBV30 and TRBJ1-1 for the parts outside the CDR3, the full variable domain is SQTIHQWPATLVQPVGSPLSLECTVEGTSNPNLYWYRQAAGRGLQLLFYSVGIGQISSEVPQNLSASRPQDRQFILSSKKLLLSDSGFYLCAYSGGGRGAFFGQGTRLTVV.

This chain uses TRBV7-3 with TRBJ2-3; 8 nucleotides align to TRBD2. This CDR3 spans 16 amino acids. Germline V gives CDR1 SGHTA, CDR2 FQGTGA. J lost 10 bases, V lost 7 bases, and 19 bases had no gene match. CDR3 protein: CASKPGAGGTPEAQYF. The CDR3 bases are TGTGCCAGCAAGCCTGGTGCGGGGGGCACCCCTGAGGCGCAGTATTTT.

The chain's CDR3 is CASSVSGVSTDTQYF. CDR3 sequence (DNA): TGTGCCAGCAGCGTTAGCGGGGTAAGCACAGATACGCAGTATTTT. V and J are TRBV9 and TRBJ2-3; 8 positions match TRBD2. V was clipped by 2 bases and J by 0 bases; unmatched bases: 2. Per the germline V gene, CDR1 is SGDLS and CDR2 is YYNGEE. The CDR3 is 15 amino acids.

This clone was seen a single time. This sequence joins TRBV6-5 and TRBJ1-1; a weak D match, TRBD1 (5 bases). V was clipped by 8 bases and J by 4 bases, with 11 bases between them. Germline V lookup: CDR1 MNHEY, CDR2 SVGAGI. The CDR3 has 12 residues. CDR3 DNA sequence: TGTGCCAGCTTTAGGGGTGCCACTGAAGCTTTCTTT. Translation gives CASFRGATEAFF.

The gene calls are TRBV19 and TRBJ2-4; weak D call: TRBD2 (5 bases). Germline lookup yields CDR1 LNHDA and CDR2 SQIVND (reference sequence). Trimming shortened V by 7 bases and J by 1 base, and 14 bases separated the two germline ends. The CDR3 is made up of 15 amino acids. The CDR3 DNA reads as TGTGCCAGTACGGGGAGTAAGTCGGCCAAAAACATTCAGTACTTC. Translation: CASTGSKSAKNIQYF.

The chain joins TRBV10-3 to TRBJ2-7, with D hard to call. The ends were cut back, 10 bases at V and 3 bases at J, with 10 bases in the middle. The CDR3 sequence is 11 residues long. The germline V gene encodes CDR1 ENHRY and CDR2 SYGVKD. The CDR3 bases are TGTGCCACCGAGCTGGTCTACGAGCAGTACTTC. This codes for CATELVYEQYF.

This chain joins TRBV3-1 (or the pseudogene TRBV3-2) and TRBJ1-5, with TRBD1 matching 10 bases. V dropped 1 base and J dropped 7; count of bases not matched to a gene: 10. The germline V gene has CDR1 LGHDT and CDR2 YNNKEL (reference sequence). This CDR3 has 17 amino acids. The CDR3: CASSQGGRTGGWQPQHF. The CDR3 DNA reads TGTGCCAGCAGCCAAGGAGGTAGGACAGGGGGTTGGCAGCCCCAGCATTTT.

This clone was counted a single time. The chain uses TRBV10-2 and TRBJ1-4; D is ambiguous. The germline V gene has CDR1 WSHSY and CDR2 SAAADI. Trimming took off 6 bases at V and 5 bases at J, with 7 bases between the two ends. The CDR3 length is 12 residues. The CDR3 DNA sequence: TGCGCCAGCAGCCGACAAAATGAAAAACTGTTTTTT. Its translation: CASSRQNEKLFF.

This chain uses TRBV5-5 with TRBJ2-4, with 7 bases fitting TRBD2. The CDR3 length is 16 residues. Trimming took 4 bases from V and 0 from J; bases not matched to a gene: 7. Germline V gives CDR1 SGHKS, CDR2 YYEKEE (reference sequence). This chain's CDR3 is CASSPIVAGAKNIQYF. CDR3 coding DNA: TGTGCCAGCAGCCCGATCGTAGCGGGAGCCAAAAACATTCAGTACTTC. Variable domain in full (rest from reference TRBV5-5 and TRBJ2-4): DAGVTQSPTHLIKTRGQQVTLRCSPISGHKSVSWYQQVLGQGPQFIFQYYEKEERGRGNFPDRFSARQFPNYSSELNVNALLLGDSALYLCASSPIVAGAKNIQYFGAGTRLSVL.

The chain combines TRBV5-1 with TRBJ2-3, with TRBD2 matching over 8 bases. The CDR3 is 15 residues long. Germline CDR1 and CDR2: SGHRS and YFSETQ. Germline trimming cut 3 bases from V and 1 base from J; bases unmatched to any gene: 4. The CDR3 spells CASSSRGDRTDTQYF. The CDR3 region has the DNA TGCGCCAGCAGCTCGCGGGGGGACCGCACAGATACGCAGTATTTT.